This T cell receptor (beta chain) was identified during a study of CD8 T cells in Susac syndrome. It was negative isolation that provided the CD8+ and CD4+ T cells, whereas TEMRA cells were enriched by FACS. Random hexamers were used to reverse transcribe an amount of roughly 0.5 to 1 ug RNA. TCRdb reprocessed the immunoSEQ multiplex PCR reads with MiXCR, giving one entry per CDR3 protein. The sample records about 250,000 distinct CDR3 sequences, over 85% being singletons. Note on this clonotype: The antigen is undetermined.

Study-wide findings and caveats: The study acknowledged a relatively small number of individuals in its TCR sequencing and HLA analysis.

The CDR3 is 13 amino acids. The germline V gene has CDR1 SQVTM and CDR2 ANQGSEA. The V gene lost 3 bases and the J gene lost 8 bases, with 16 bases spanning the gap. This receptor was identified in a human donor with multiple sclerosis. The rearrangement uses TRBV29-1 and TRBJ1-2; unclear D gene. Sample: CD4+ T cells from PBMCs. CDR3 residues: CSVDRIGRGGYTF. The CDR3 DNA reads TGCAGCGTTGATAGAATCGGCCGCGGGGGCTACACCTTC.